The clone carrying this TCR beta chain has just a few counts. Its cognate antigen is unknown. Time point: patch test 3, about 24 weeks after DPC sensitization. Regarding treatment: therapeutic diphenylcyclopropenone sensitization with weekly scalp DPC. This sample stems from a study of human T cells and chemical hapten exposure. Study background: Scalp application of diphenylcyclopropenone was performed weekly in patients across the entire roughly 25-week study. Whole-study results and caveats: Significantly more large CDR3 similarity clusters arose among expanded TCRs than among controls.

MiXCR was run by TCRdb on the RACE reads, yielding one entry per CDR3 protein. There are over 70,000 distinct CDR3 sequences in the sample; roughly 11% occur only once, and approximately 0.99% lies in the top ten. Looked up from germline, CDR1 is MNHEY and CDR2 is SVGAGI. The CDR3 spans 15 residues. Trimming removed 4 bases at V and 2 bases at J, with 14 bases between. This chain links TRBV6-5 with TRBJ1-2; D unclear. The specimen was whole blood, collected in connection with sensitization to the hapten diphenylcyclopropenone (DPC). This TCR derives from a woman between 25 and 40 years old with alopecia areata. Some clones in this sample may be carry-over from other donors' samples. CDR3 nucleotide sequence: TGTGCCAGCAGTTCGAGGGAGTTCGGGAACTATGGCTACACCTTC. It specifies CASSSREFGNYGYTF.